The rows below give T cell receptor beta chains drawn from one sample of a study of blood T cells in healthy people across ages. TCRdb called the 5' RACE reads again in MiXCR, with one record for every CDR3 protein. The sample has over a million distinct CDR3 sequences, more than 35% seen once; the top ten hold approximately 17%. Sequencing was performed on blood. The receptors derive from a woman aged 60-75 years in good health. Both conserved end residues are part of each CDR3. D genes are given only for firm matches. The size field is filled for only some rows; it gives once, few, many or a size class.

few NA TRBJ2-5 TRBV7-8 CASGSLEAGETQYF TGTGCCTCCGGGAGCCTAGAGGCGGGAGAGACCCAGTACTTC
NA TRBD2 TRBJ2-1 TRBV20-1 CSARTPGTSGINEQFF TGCAGTGCTAGAACCCCCGGGACTAGCGGGATCAATGAGCAGTTCTTC
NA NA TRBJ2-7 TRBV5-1 CASSLSAPYEQYF TGCGCCAGCAGCTTATCAGCACCCTACGAGCAGTACTTC
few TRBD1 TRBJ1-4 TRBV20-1 CSASTGTGFGKLFF TGCAGTGCTAGCACCGGGACAGGGTTTGGAAAACTGTTTTTT
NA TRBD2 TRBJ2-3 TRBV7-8 CASSLPASGVSTDTQYF TGTGCCAGCAGCTTACCGGCTAGCGGAGTAAGCACAGATACGCAGTATTTT
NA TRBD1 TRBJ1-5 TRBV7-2 CASSLAPAGGQPQHF TGTGCCAGCAGCTTAGCGCCGGCAGGGGGTCAGCCCCAGCATTTT
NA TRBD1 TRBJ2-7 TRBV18 CASSSGGPGAYEQYF TGTGCCAGCTCATCAGGGGGCCCCGGGGCTTACGAGCAGTACTTC
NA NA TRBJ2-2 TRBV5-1 CASSVEGGDGELFF TGCGCCAGCAGCGTGGAGGGGGGCGACGGGGAGCTGTTTTTT
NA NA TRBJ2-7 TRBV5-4 CASSFLEKDEQYF TGTGCCAGCAGCTTTCTTGAAAAGGACGAGCAGTACTTC
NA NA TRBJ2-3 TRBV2 CASSDSAARTDTQYF TGTGCCAGCAGTGATTCGGCGGCCCGCACAGATACGCAGTATTTT
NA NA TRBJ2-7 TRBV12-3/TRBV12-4 CASSLADLSPEQYF TGTGCCAGCAGTTTAGCGGACCTGTCCCCTGAGCAGTACTTC
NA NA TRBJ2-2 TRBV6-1 CASTFNTGELFF TGTGCCAGCACCTTTAACACCGGGGAGCTGTTTTTT
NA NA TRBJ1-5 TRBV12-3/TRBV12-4 CAGSLSQLNQPQHF TGTGCCGGCAGTTTGTCACAACTCAATCAGCCCCAGCATTTT
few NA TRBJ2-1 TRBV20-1 CSARVGRSAPFNEQFF TGCAGTGCTAGAGTAGGGCGGAGTGCACCTTTCAATGAGCAGTTCTTC